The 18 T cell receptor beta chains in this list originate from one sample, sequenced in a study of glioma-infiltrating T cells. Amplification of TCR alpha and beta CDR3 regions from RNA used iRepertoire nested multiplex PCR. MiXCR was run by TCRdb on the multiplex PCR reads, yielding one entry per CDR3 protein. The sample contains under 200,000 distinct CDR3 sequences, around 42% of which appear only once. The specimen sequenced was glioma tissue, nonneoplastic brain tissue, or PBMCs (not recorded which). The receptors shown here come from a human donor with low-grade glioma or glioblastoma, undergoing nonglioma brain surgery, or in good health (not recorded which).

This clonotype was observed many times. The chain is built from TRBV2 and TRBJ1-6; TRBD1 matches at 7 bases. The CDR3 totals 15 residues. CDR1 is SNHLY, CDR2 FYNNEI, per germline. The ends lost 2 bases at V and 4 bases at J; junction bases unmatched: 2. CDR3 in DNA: TGTGCCAGCAGTGAAACACAGGGGTATAATTCACCCCTCCACTTT. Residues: CASSETQGYNSPLHF. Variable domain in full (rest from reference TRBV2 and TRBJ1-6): EPEVTQTPSHQVTQMGQEVILRCVPISNHLYFYWYRQILGQKVEFLVSFYNNEISEKSEIFDDQFSVERPDGSNFTLKIRSTKLEDSAMYFCASSETQGYNSPLHFGNGTRLTVT.

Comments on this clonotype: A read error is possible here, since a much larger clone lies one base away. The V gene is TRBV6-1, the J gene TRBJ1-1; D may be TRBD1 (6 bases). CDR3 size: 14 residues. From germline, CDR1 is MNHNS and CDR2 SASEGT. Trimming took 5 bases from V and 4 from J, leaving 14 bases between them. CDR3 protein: CASSTRQESTEAFF. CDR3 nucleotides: TGTGCCAGCAGTACTAGACAGGAGAGCACTGAAGCTTTCTTT.

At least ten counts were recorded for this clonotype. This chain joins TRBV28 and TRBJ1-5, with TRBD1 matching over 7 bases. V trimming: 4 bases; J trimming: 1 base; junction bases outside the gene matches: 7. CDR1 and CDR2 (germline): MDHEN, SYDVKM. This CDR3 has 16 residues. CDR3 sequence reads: CASSSSGQASNQPQHF. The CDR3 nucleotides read TGTGCCAGCAGTTCATCTGGACAGGCCAGCAATCAGCCCCAGCATTTT.

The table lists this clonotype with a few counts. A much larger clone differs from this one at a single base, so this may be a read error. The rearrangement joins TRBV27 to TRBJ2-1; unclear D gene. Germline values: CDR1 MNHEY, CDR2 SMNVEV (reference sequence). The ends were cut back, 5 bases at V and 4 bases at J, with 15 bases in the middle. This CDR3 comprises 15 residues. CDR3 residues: CASSPNSVSYNEQFF. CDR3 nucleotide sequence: TGTGCCAGCAGTCCCAACAGCGTTTCGTACAATGAGCAGTTCTTC.

The CDR3 DNA reads TGTGCCAGCAGTTTTTCCGCAGGGGCAGCTTTCTTT. It translates to CASSFSAGAAFF. The chain has TRBV12-3 or TRBV12-4 and TRBJ1-1; a possible D gene is TRBD1 (6 bases). V dropped 3 bases and J dropped 10 bases, with 12 bases sitting between them. The CDR3 has 12 residues.

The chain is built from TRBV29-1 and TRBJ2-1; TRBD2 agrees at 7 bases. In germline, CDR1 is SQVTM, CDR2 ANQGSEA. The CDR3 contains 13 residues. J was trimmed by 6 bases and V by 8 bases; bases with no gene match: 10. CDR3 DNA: TGCAGCACAAAGACGGGGACTACCAATGAGCAGTTCTTC. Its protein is CSTKTGTTNEQFF.

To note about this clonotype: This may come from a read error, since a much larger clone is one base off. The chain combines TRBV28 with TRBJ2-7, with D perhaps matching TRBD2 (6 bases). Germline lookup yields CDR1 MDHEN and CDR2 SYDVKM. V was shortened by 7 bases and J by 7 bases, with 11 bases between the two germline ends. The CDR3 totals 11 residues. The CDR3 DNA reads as TGTGCCAGCATCGGAGGGAAAGAGCAGTACTTC. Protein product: CASIGGKEQYF.

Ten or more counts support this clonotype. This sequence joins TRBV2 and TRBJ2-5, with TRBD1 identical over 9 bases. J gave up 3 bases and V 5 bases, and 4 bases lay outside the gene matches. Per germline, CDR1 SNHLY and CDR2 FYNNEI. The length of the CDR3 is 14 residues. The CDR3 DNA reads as TGTGCCAGCAGTCACCGGGACAGGGAAGAGACCCAGTACTTC. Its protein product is CASSHRDREETQYF.

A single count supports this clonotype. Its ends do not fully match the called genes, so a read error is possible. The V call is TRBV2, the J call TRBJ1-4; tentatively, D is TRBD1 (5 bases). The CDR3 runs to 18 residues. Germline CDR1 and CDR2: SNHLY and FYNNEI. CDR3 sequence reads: CVSEEGSGAVGTNEKLFF. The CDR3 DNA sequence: TGTGTCAGCGAGGAGGGATCCGGGGCGGTGGGAACTAATGAAAAACTGTTTTTT. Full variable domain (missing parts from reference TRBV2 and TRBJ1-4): EPEVTQTPSHQVTQMGQEVILRCVPISNHLYFYWYRQILGQKVEFLVSFYNNEISEKSEIFDDQFSVERPDGSNFTLKIRSTKLEDSAMYFCVSEEGSGAVGTNEKLFFGSGTQLSVL.

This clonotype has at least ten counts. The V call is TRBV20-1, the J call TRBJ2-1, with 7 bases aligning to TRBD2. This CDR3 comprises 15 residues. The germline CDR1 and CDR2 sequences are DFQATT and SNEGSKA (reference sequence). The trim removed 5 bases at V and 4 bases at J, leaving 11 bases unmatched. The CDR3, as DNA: TGCAGTGCTGTGCAGCCTAGCGGATCTTACAATGAGCAGTTCTTC. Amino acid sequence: CSAVQPSGSYNEQFF.

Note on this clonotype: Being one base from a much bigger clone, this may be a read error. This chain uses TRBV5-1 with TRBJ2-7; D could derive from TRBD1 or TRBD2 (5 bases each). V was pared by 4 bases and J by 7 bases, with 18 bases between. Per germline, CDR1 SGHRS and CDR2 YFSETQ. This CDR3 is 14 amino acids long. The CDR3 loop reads CASSRGSVPKEQYF. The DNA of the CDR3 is TGCGCCAGCAGCCGGGGCAGCGTTCCTAAGGAGCAGTACTTC. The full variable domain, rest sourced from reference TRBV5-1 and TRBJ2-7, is KAGVTQTPRYLIKTRGQQVTLSCSPISGHRSVSWYQQTPGQGLQFLFEYFSETQRNKGNFPGRFSGRQFSNSRSEMNVSTLELGDSALYLCASSRGSVPKEQYFGPGTRLTVT.

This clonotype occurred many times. This CDR3 is CASSGYKHPEAFF. CDR3 DNA: TGTGCCAGCAGTGGGTATAAGCACCCTGAAGCTTTCTTT. V usage is TRBV25-1 and J usage is TRBJ1-1; D not certain. CDR3 length equals 13 residues. The germline CDR1 and CDR2 sequences are MGHDK and SYGVNS. Trimming cost V 4 bases and J 6 bases, with 12 bases left between them.

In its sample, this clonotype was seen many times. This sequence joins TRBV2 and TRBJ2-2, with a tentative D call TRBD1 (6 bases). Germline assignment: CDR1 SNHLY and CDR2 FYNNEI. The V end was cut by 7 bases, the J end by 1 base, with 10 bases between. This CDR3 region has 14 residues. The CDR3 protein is CASTGQRNTGELFF. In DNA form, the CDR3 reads TGTGCCAGCACTGGACAGAGGAACACCGGGGAGCTGTTTTTT.

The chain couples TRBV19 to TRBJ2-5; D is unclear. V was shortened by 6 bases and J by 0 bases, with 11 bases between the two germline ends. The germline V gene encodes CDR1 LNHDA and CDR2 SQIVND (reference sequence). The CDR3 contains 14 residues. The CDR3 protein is CASSRIGYQETQYF. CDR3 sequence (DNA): TGTGCCAGTAGCCGCATCGGGTACCAAGAGACCCAGTACTTC.

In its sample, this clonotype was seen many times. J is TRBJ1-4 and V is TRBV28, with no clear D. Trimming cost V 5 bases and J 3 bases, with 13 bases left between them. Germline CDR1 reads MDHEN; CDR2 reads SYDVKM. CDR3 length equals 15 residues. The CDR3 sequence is CASSTVQPSNEKLFF. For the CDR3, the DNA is TGTGCCAGCAGTACGGTACAGCCGTCTAATGAAAAACTGTTTTTT. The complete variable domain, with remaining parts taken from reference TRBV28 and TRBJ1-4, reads DVKVTQSSRYLVKRTGEKVFLECVQDMDHENMFWYRQDPGLGLRLIYFSYDVKMKEKGDIPEGYSVSREKKERFSLILESASTNQTSMYLCASSTVQPSNEKLFFGSGTQLSVL.

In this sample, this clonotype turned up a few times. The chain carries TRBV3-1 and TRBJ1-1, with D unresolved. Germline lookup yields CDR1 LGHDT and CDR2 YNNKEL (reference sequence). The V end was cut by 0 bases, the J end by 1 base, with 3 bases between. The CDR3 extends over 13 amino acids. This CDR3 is CASSQDRNTEAFF. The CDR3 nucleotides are TGTGCCAGCAGCCAAGACAGGAACACTGAAGCTTTCTTT.

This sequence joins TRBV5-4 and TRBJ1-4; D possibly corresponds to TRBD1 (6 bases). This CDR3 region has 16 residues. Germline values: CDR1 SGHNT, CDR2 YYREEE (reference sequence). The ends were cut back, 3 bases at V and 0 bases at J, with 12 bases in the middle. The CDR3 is CASSSGQTATNEKLFF. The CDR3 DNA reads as TGTGCCAGCAGCTCGGGACAAACTGCAACTAATGAAAAACTGTTTTTT.

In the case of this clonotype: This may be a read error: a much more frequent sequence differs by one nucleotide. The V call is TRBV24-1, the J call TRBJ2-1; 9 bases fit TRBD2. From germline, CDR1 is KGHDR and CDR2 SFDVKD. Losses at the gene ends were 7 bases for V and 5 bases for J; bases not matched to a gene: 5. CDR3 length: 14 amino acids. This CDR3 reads CATRTSGCNNEQFF. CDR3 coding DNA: TGTGCCACCAGAACTAGCGGGTGTAACAATGAGCAGTTCTTC.